These 29 T cell receptor beta chains were sequenced from one sample in a study of T cells in Graves' hyperthyroidism and ophthalmopathy (dated by TCRdb to the late 2010s). The protocol used for the library was multiplex PCR. TCRdb lists the instrument as Illumina HiSeq 2000. TCR beta CDR3 regions were amplified from RNA transcripts. For the first round of RT-PCR on the TCR CDR3, the HTBI primer set was used together with the Qiagen OneStep RT-PCR kit. The public reads were reprocessed in TCRdb via fastp at Q25 and MiXCR, keeping in-frame beta chains. Duplicate CDR3 protein sequences are folded into a single record with the most common DNA and genes. For this sample there are a few hundred thousand distinct CDR3 sequences; approximately 15% appear just once. In total, the top ten clones hold roughly a fifth of the sample. The sample comprised blood. These receptors were collected from a woman aged 30 to 39 with Graves' ophthalmopathy.

The rearrangement joins TRBV18 to TRBJ2-1; 9 positions agree with TRBD2. This CDR3 region has 17 residues. V gave up 3 bases and J gave up 8 bases; unmatched junction bases: 14. CDR1 and CDR2 from the germline V gene are KGHSH and LQKENI. CDR3 sequence reads: CASSPKEWRGGVDEQFF. For the CDR3, the DNA is TGTGCCAGCTCACCGAAAGAATGGCGGGGGGGCGTCGATGAGCAGTTCTTC.

This clonotype has ten or more counts. The CDR3 spells CASSDERGNTQYF. In nucleotides, the CDR3 is TGTGCCAGCAGTGACGAGCGAGGAAATACGCAGTATTTT. This chain connects TRBV6-4 to TRBJ2-3; D call uncertain. This CDR3 has 13 amino acids. Germline assignment: CDR1 MRHNA and CDR2 SNTAGT. Trimming cost V 2 bases and J 7 bases, with 10 bases left between them.

This clonotype was counted ten times or more. This chain links TRBV2 with TRBJ1-2; 9 nucleotides agree with TRBD1. This CDR3 has 14 amino acids. In germline, CDR1 is SNHLY, CDR2 FYNNEI. V was pared by 6 bases and J by 4 bases, with 6 bases of the junction left unmatched. Here the CDR3 reads CASSGGQGGYGYTF. The CDR3 DNA reads as TGTGCCAGCAGCGGGGGACAGGGCGGCTATGGCTACACCTTC.

The chain couples TRBV28 to TRBJ2-7; D possibly uses TRBD1 or TRBD2 (5 bases each). Germline lookup yields CDR1 MDHEN and CDR2 SYDVKM. V shed 10 bases and J shed 1 base, with 20 bases lying between them. The CDR3 length is 15 residues. CDR3 loop: CATRTGDQPSYEQYF. The CDR3, as DNA: TGTGCCACACGTACTGGGGACCAGCCTTCCTACGAGCAGTACTTC.

The chain has TRBV5-1 and TRBJ1-2, with 9 bases matching TRBD1. This CDR3 is 14 amino acids long. Looked up from germline, CDR1 is SGHRS and CDR2 is YFSETQ. V lost 5 bases to trimming and J lost 4 bases; unmatched junction nucleotides: 6. The CDR3 DNA reads TGCGCCAGCAGTAGGGACAGGGTCGCCTATGGCTACACCTTC. This codes for CASSRDRVAYGYTF.

The genes are TRBV5-1 and TRBJ2-3, with TRBD2 identical over 7 bases. Per the germline V gene, CDR1 is SGHRS and CDR2 is YFSETQ. The V and J ends lost 4 bases and 6 bases, in that order; junction bases with no gene match: 8. The CDR3 extends over 14 amino acids. In DNA form, the CDR3 reads TGCGCCAGCAGCCCAACCGCCGGGGGGGATACGCAGTATTTT. Its translation is CASSPTAGGDTQYF. The whole variable domain, filled in from reference TRBV5-1 and TRBJ2-3, reads KAGVTQTPRYLIKTRGQQVTLSCSPISGHRSVSWYQQTPGQGLQFLFEYFSETQRNKGNFPGRFSGRQFSNSRSEMNVSTLELGDSALYLCASSPTAGGDTQYFGPGTRLTVL.

This rearrangement joins TRBV27 to TRBJ2-5, with 15 bases aligning to TRBD2. Germline-derived CDR1 and CDR2 are MNHEY and SMNVEV (reference sequence). V gave up 2 bases and J gave up 3 bases; unmatched junction bases: 22. This CDR3 has 23 amino acids. CDR3 DNA sequence: TGTGCCAGCAGTTTACGGGGGGTCGGAGACAGAGGGACTAGCGGGGGGTACAAAGAGACCCAGTACTTC. This translates into CASSLRGVGDRGTSGGYKETQYF.

The chain recombines TRBV6-1 with TRBJ1-2, with a possible D match to TRBD1 (5 bases). Trimming cost V 2 bases and J 4 bases, with 11 bases left between them. This CDR3 comprises 14 residues. Germline V lookup: CDR1 MNHNS, CDR2 SASEGT. CDR3 sequence reads: CASSELAGSYGYTF. CDR3 coding DNA: TGTGCCAGCAGTGAACTGGCAGGGAGCTATGGCTACACCTTC.

In its sample, this clonotype was seen many times. V and J are TRBV3-1 and TRBJ1-2; D remains ambiguous. This CDR3 spans 12 amino acids. Trimming pared 3 bases from V and 1 base from J, leaving 3 bases between. Germline lookup yields CDR1 LGHDT and CDR2 YNNKEL (reference sequence). The CDR3 bases are TGTGCCAGCAGCCAGAGTAACTATGGCTACACCTTC. This codes for CASSQSNYGYTF.

V gene TRBV12-5 combines with J gene TRBJ2-4; 9 nucleotides align to TRBD1. Per the germline V gene, CDR1 is LGHNT and CDR2 is FRNRAP. The CDR3 is 15 residues long. V was clipped by 2 bases and J by 3 bases; unmatched bases: 2. As DNA, the CDR3 is TGTGCTAGTGGTTTGAGACAGGGGGGCAAAAACATTCAGTACTTC. Amino acid sequence: CASGLRQGGKNIQYF.

This rearrangement joins TRBV20-1 to TRBJ2-5, with D possibly matching TRBD2 (7 bases). This CDR3 has 13 residues. From germline, CDR1 is DFQATT and CDR2 SNEGSKA (reference sequence). Between the trimmed V and J ends, which lost 8 bases and 3 bases, there was a span of 16 bases. The CDR3 sequence is CSSRGGIKETQYF. The CDR3 coding sequence is TGCAGTTCAAGGGGGGGGATTAAAGAGACCCAGTACTTC.

This rearrangement joins TRBV18 to TRBJ1-5; TRBD1 agrees at 8 bases. CDR3 length equals 17 residues. CDR1 and CDR2 (germline): KGHSH, LQKENI. V shed 8 bases, J shed 2 bases, and the junction held 14 bases outside the gene matches. This CDR3 reads CASSLSPPTGGNQPQHF. CDR3 coding DNA: TGTGCCAGCAGTTTATCGCCCCCGACAGGGGGCAATCAGCCCCAGCATTTT. Combining the CDR3 with reference TRBV18 and TRBJ1-5 gives the whole variable domain NAGVMQNPRHLVRRRGQEARLRCSPMKGHSHVYWYRQLPEEGLKFMVYLQKENIIDESGMPKERFSAEFPKEGPSILRIQQVVRGDSAAYFCASSLSPPTGGNQPQHFGDGTRLSIL.

The V and J genes are TRBV7-9 and TRBJ1-1; 10 bases fit TRBD1. From germline, CDR1 is SEHNR and CDR2 FQNEAQ (reference sequence). The CDR3 extends over 16 amino acids. Germline trimming cut 7 bases from V and 4 bases from J; bases unmatched to any gene: 12. The DNA for the CDR3 is TGTGCCAGCACCCCGGGACAGGGGATAATGGGCACTGAAGCTTTCTTT. Protein: CASTPGQGIMGTEAFF.

The chain joins TRBV5-5 to TRBJ1-2; D is uncertain. Germline V gene data show CDR1 as SGHKS and CDR2 as YYEKEE (reference sequence). V lost 4 bases and J lost 7, with 17 bases in between. The CDR3 runs 14 residues. The CDR3 sequence: CASSPISGVSGYTF. CDR3 bases: TGTGCCAGCAGCCCCATCTCCGGGGTGAGTGGCTACACCTTC.

On this clonotype itself: This may come from a read error, since a much larger clone is one base off. The chain carries TRBV5-1 and TRBJ2-3; D perhaps matches TRBD2 (6 bases). The germline V gene has CDR1 SGHRS and CDR2 YFSETQ. CDR3 length: 14 residues. The CDR3 loop reads CVSSWGVGTDTQYF. For the CDR3, the DNA is TGCGTCAGCAGCTGGGGGGTGGGCACAGATACGCAGTATTTT. The full variable domain, in which reference TRBV5-1 and TRBJ2-3 provide the parts outside the CDR3, is KAGVTQTPRYLIKTRGQQVTLSCSPISGHRSVSWYQQTPGQGLQFLFEYFSETQRNKGNFPGRFSGRQFSNSRSEMNVSTLELGDSALYLCVSSWGVGTDTQYFGPGTRLTVL.

This clonotype appeared many times. V gene TRBV20-1 combines with J gene TRBJ2-7; 9 bases fit TRBD2. Germline CDR1 reads DFQATT; CDR2 reads SNEGSKA (reference sequence). V lost 2 bases, J lost 7 bases, and 9 bases stayed unmatched. This CDR3 comprises 14 residues. CDR3 residues: CSARRRGGPGEQYF. In DNA, the CDR3 is TGCAGTGCTAGACGGCGGGGGGGCCCTGGGGAGCAGTACTTC.

This clonotype has at least ten counts. V usage is TRBV20-1 and J usage is TRBJ2-5; D might be TRBD1 or TRBD2, each matching 5 bases. CDR1 DFQATT and CDR2 SNEGSKA come from the germline V gene (reference sequence). Trimming pared 4 bases from V and 4 bases from J, leaving 10 bases between. The CDR3 has 12 residues. The chain's CDR3 is CSANRGPETQYF. CDR3 nucleotides: TGCAGTGCTAACCGGGGACCAGAGACCCAGTACTTC.

CDR3 loop: CASSASVSYEQYF. The CDR3 nucleotides are TGTGCCAGTAGTGCCTCGGTATCCTACGAGCAGTACTTC. The chain has TRBV19 and TRBJ2-7; no clear D gene. Germline CDR1 and CDR2: LNHDA and SQIVND (reference sequence). The V and J ends lost 5 bases and 1 base respectively, with 9 bases between them. The CDR3 is made up of 13 amino acids. The variable domain in full, completed from reference TRBV19 and TRBJ2-7, reads DGGITQSPKYLFRKEGQNVTLSCEQNLNHDAMYWYRQDPGQGLRLIYYSQIVNDFQKGDIAEGYSVSREKKESFPLTVTSAQKNPTAFYLCASSASVSYEQYFGPGTRLTVT.

This clonotype showed up many times. The chain carries TRBV19 and TRBJ2-7, with 9 bases identical to TRBD1. After removal of 6 bases from V and 4 bases from J, the junction contained 10 bases not matched to a gene. The CDR3 runs 15 residues. Germline V gene data show CDR1 as LNHDA and CDR2 as SQIVND (reference sequence). The CDR3 DNA sequence: TGTGCCAGTAGACCGAAACCCGGGACAGGGTACGAGCAGTACTTC. This sequence encodes CASRPKPGTGYEQYF.

The sample holds a few counts of this clonotype. Possible read error: a much larger clone is one base away. The gene calls are TRBV27 and TRBJ2-7; 7 nucleotides agree with TRBD1. In germline, CDR1 is MNHEY, CDR2 SMNVEV (reference sequence). This CDR3 has 13 amino acids. CDR3 residues: CASTGDSSYEQCF. The CDR3 DNA sequence: TGTGCCAGCACCGGGGACAGTAGCTACGAGCAGTGCTTC.

This clonotype was observed at least ten times. This chain uses TRBV28 with TRBJ2-3; D may correspond to TRBD1 or TRBD2 (5 bases each). The V gene lost 6 bases and the J gene lost 9 bases, with 19 bases spanning the gap. CDR3 length: 14 amino acids. The germline V gene encodes CDR1 MDHEN and CDR2 SYDVKM. The CDR3 DNA reads as TGTGCCAGCAGACAATCTGGGGACCTGACGACGCAGTATTTT. This codes for CASRQSGDLTTQYF.

This clonotype was detected many times. This chain links TRBV7-2 with TRBJ1-1; 9 bases fit TRBD1. Trimming removed 5 bases from V and 1 base from J; junction bases left unmatched: 5. This CDR3 has 15 amino acids. Germline CDR1 reads SGHTA; CDR2 reads FQGNSA. Here the CDR3 DNA reads TGTGCCAGCAGCACCCGACAGGGGGAGAACACTGAAGCTTTCTTT. Residues: CASSTRQGENTEAFF.

This clonotype was seen at least ten times. The chain joins TRBV7-9 to TRBJ2-7; D is undetermined. The CDR3 is made up of 15 amino acids. Germline CDR1 is SEHNR and CDR2 is FQNEAQ (reference sequence). Trimming took 7 bases from V and 0 from J, leaving 16 bases between them. The CDR3 loop reads CASTNSEVSSYEQYF. CDR3 nucleotide sequence: TGTGCCAGCACCAACTCCGAAGTGAGCTCCTACGAGCAGTACTTC.

This clonotype occurred many times. The chain recombines TRBV11-2 with TRBJ2-3; TRBD2 matches 9 bases. The CDR3 is made up of 18 amino acids. Unmatched junction bases numbered 12, after V lost 5 bases and J lost 0 bases. CDR1 and CDR2 (germline): SGHAT, FQNNGV. The CDR3 DNA reads as TGTGCCAGCAGCCTCCCCCGGGCTAGCGGGGTTAGCACAGATACGCAGTATTTT. It specifies CASSLPRASGVSTDTQYF.

Remarks on this clonotype: A single base separates this from a much larger clone, so it may be a read error. Because it lacks the conserved phenylalanine or tryptophan at the end, this CDR3 is likely a read error. The rearrangement joins TRBV3-1 to TRBJ1-3; D is undetermined. CDR3 length: 15 amino acids. Germline V CDR1 and CDR2: LGHDT, YNNKEL (reference sequence). CDR3 DNA sequence: TGTGCCAGCAGTCAAGATGACCTCTCTGGAAACACCATATATTCT. It specifies CASSQDDLSGNTIYS.

This clonotype was picked up many times. The chain recombines TRBV3-1 with TRBJ2-1, with TRBD2 matching over 7 bases. CDR1 and CDR2 from the germline V gene are LGHDT and YNNKEL (reference sequence). The V gene end was trimmed by 3 bases and the J gene end by 4 bases; junction bases not matched to a gene: 6. CDR3 length: 15 amino acids. The CDR3: CASSHGPRGYNEQFF. In DNA form, the CDR3 reads TGTGCCAGCAGCCACGGGCCGCGGGGGTACAATGAGCAGTTCTTC.

The chain is built from TRBV2 and TRBJ2-7; 7 bases are a match to TRBD1. J was trimmed by 1 base and V by 3 bases; bases with no gene match: 3. This CDR3 comprises 14 residues. The germline V gene encodes CDR1 SNHLY and CDR2 FYNNEI. CDR3 sequence: CASSDGGQSYEQYF. CDR3 DNA: TGTGCCAGCAGTGATGGGGGACAGTCCTACGAGCAGTACTTC.

In this sample, this clonotype turned up many times. This chain uses TRBV11-2 with TRBJ2-5; TRBD1 matches 12 bases. With 5 bases clipped from V and 5 bases from J, the junction kept 9 bases outside the gene matches. In germline, CDR1 is SGHAT, CDR2 FQNNGV. The CDR3 has 16 amino acids. CDR3 DNA sequence: TGTGCCAGCAGCCCCGGGACAGGGGGCGCGGCGGAGACCCAGTACTTC. This gives the protein CASSPGTGGAAETQYF.

This clonotype was seen repeatedly, ten times or more. The genes are TRBV6-1 and TRBJ2-1, with 12 nucleotides matching TRBD2. This CDR3 contains 17 residues. V lost 5 bases to trimming and J lost 2 bases; unmatched junction nucleotides: 7. Germline V gene sequence: CDR1 MNHNS, CDR2 SASEGT. This chain's CDR3 is CASSRPSSGGAYNEQFF. In DNA form, the CDR3 reads TGTGCCAGCAGTAGACCATCTAGCGGGGGGGCCTACAATGAGCAGTTCTTC.